This T cell receptor (beta chain) was observed in a study of blood T cell repertoires in COVID-19. This table comes from immunoSEQ multiplex PCR, and its TCRdb copy is limited to in-frame clones, with some not included. The top ten hold 3.6% of the sample, which has about 220,000 clones, less than 85% seen once. Sequencing input: peripheral blood. The source of this sequence is a woman of 80 years or more with acute or convalescent COVID-19.

Here the CDR3 reads CASSYGLAGPDTQYF. The CDR3, as DNA: TGTGCCAGCAGTTACGGGCTAGCGGGGCCAGATACGCAGTATTTT. The chain employs TRBV6-5 and TRBJ2-3, with TRBD2 identical over 9 bases. With 2 bases clipped from V and 4 bases from J, the junction kept 4 bases outside the gene matches. CDR3 length equals 15 residues. Germline V gene data show CDR1 as MNHEY and CDR2 as SVGAGI.